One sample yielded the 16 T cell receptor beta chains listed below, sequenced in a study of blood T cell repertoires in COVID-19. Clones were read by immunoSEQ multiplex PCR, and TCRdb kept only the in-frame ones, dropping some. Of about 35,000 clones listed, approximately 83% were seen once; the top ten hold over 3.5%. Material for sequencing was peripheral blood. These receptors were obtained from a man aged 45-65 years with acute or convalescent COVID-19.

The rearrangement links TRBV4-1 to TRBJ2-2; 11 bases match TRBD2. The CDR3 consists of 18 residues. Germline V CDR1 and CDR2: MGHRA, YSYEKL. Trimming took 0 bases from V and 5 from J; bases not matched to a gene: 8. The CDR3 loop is CASSQDSLAGGWTGELFF. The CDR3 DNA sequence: TGCGCCAGCAGCCAAGATTCGCTAGCGGGGGGTTGGACCGGGGAGCTGTTTTTT.

The CDR3 coding sequence is TGCAGCGTTGAAGATCCATCGGGCAGGGGCCTCTACCTGAACACTGAAGCTTTCTTT. Its protein is CSVEDPSGRGLYLNTEAFF. The J gene is TRBJ1-1, the V gene TRBV29-1; weak D call: TRBD1 (6 bases). Germline CDR1 is SQVTM and CDR2 is ANQGSEA. This CDR3 region has 19 residues. V was clipped by 0 bases and J by 0 bases, with 23 bases between them.

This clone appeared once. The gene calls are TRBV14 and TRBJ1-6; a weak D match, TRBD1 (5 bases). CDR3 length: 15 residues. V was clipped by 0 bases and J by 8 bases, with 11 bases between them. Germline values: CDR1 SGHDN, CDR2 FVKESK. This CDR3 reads CASSQDRTSHSPLHF. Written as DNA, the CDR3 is TGTGCCAGCAGCCAAGACAGGACAAGTCATTCACCCCTCCACTTT.

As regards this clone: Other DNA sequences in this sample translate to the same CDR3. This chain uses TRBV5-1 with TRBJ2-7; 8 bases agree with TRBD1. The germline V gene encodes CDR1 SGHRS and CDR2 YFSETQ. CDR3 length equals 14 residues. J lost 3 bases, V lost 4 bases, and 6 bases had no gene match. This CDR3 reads CASSPGQAHYEQYF. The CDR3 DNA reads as TGCGCCAGCAGCCCGGGACAGGCACACTACGAGCAGTACTTC.

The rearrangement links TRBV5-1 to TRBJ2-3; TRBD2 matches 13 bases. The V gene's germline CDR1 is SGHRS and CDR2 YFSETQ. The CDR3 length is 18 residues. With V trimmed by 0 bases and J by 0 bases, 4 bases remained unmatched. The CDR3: CASSLARLAGGSTDTQYF. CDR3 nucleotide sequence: TGCGCCAGCAGCTTGGCCAGACTAGCGGGGGGAAGCACAGATACGCAGTATTTT.

DNA of the CDR3: TGTGCCAGCAGCAAGGACAGGGGAGGTGGCTACACCTTC. Translating it yields CASSKDRGGGYTF. The genes are TRBV7-8 and TRBJ1-2; 9 bases are a match to TRBD1. The germline CDR1 and CDR2 sequences are SGHVS and FQNEAQ. V lost 5 bases to trimming and J lost 7 bases; unmatched junction nucleotides: 5. This CDR3 contains 13 residues.

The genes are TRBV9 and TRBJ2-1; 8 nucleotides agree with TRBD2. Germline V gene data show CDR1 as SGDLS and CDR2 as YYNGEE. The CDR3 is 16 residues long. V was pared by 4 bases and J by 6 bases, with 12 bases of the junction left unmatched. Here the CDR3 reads CASSRAGLAGANEQFF. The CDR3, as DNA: TGTGCCAGCAGCCGTGCGGGGCTAGCGGGCGCCAATGAGCAGTTCTTC.

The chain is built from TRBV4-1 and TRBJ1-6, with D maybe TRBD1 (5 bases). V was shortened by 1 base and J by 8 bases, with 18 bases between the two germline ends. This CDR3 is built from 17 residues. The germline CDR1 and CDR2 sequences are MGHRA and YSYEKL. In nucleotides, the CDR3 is TGCGCCAGCAGCCAAGCCTTTTTAAGGGGTTTGGATTCACCCCTCCACTTT. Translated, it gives CASSQAFLRGLDSPLHF.

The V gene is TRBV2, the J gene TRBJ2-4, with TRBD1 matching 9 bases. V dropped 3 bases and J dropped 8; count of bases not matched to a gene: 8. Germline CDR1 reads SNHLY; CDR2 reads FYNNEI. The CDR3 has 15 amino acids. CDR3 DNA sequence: TGTGCCAGCAGTGACCCGGGACAGGGTGCAGACATTCAGTACTTC. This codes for CASSDPGQGADIQYF.

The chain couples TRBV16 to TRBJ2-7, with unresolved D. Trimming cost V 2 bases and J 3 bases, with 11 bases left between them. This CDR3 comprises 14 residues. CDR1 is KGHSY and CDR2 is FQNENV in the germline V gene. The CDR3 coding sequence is TGTGCCAGCAGCCAACATTTACAAGTCTACGAGCAGTACTTC. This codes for CASSQHLQVYEQYF.

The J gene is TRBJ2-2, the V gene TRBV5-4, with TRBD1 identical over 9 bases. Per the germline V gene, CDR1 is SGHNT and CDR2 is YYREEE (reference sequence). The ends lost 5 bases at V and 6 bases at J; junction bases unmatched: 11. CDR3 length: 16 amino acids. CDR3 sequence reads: CASSSLHRGLSGELFF. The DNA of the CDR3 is TGTGCCAGCAGTTCCCTCCACAGGGGGCTCTCCGGGGAGCTGTTTTTT.

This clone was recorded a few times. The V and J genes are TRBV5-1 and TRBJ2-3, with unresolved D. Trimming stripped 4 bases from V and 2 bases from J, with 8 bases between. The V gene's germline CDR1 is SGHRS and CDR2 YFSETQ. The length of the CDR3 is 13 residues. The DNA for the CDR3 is TGCGCCAGCAGCGAGACAATCACAGATACGCAGTATTTT. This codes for CASSETITDTQYF.

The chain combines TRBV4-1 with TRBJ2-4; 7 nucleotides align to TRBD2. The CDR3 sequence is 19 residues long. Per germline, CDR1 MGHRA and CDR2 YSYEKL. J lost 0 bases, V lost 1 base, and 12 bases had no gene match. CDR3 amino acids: CASSQGSGKSSRAKNIQYF. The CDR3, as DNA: TGCGCCAGCAGCCAAGGGAGCGGGAAATCCTCTCGAGCCAAAAACATTCAGTACTTC.

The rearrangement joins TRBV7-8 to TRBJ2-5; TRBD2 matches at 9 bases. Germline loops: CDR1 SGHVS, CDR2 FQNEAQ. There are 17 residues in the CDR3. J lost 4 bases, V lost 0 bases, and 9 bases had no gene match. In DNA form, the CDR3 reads TGTGCCAGCAGCTTAGCGCTGGCTAGCGGGGAGGCAGAGACCCAGTACTTC. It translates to CASSLALASGEAETQYF.

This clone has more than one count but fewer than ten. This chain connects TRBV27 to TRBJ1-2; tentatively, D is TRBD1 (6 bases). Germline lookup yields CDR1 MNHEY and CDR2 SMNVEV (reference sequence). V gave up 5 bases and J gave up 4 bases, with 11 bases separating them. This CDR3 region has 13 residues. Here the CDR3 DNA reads TGTGCCAGCAGTCCGGACAGATTCTATGGCTACACCTTC. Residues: CASSPDRFYGYTF.

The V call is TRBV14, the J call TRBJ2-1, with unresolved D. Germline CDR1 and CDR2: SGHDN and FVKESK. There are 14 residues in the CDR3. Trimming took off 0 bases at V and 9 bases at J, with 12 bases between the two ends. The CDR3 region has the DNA TGTGCCAGCAGCCAAGACGATATGTGGAGTGAGCAGTTCTTC. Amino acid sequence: CASSQDDMWSEQFF.